The TCR beta chain described here comes from a study of T cells in Graves' hyperthyroidism and ophthalmopathy. Across the whole study: Peripheral blood sampling occurred at initial diagnosis, before any treatment.

Those patients with uncontrolled infection, other autoimmune disease, pregnancy or lactation were excluded. V lost 3 bases, J lost 3 bases, and 17 bases stayed unmatched. Germline V lookup: CDR1 GTSNPN, CDR2 SVGIG (reference sequence). The CDR3 is 18 residues long. This clonotype was found many times. Amplified TCR beta CDR3 regions derived from RNA transcripts. During a first-round RT-PCR of the TCR CDR3, the HTBI primer set was used. Using its own MiXCR run on the multiplex PCR reads, TCRdb lists one record per CDR3 protein. The repertoire holds 500,000 to 800,000 distinct CDR3 sequences, with about 14% as singletons.

The sequence was collected from a woman between 45 and 65 years old with Graves' ophthalmopathy. The rearrangement joins TRBV30 to TRBJ1-5; 7 bases are shared with TRBD1. The sequenced sample consisted of blood. CDR3 DNA: TGTGCCTGGAGCCCCATAAACCGGGACAGACCTTTCAATCAGCCCCAGCATTTT. Translating gives CAWSPINRDRPFNQPQHF.